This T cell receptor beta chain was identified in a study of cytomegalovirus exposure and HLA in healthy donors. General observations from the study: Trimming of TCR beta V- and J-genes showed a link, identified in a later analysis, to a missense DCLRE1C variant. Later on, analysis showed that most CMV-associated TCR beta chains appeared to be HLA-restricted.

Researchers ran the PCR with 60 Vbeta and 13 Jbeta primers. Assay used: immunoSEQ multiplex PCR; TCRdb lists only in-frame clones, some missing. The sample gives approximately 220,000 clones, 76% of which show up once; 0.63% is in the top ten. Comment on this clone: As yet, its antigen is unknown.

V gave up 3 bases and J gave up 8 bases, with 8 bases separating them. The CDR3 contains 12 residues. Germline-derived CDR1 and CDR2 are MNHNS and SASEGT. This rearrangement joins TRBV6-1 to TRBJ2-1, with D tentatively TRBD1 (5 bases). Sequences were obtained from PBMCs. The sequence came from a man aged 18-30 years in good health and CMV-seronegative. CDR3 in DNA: TGTGCCAGCAGTGAGCAGGGTTATGAGCAGTTCTTC. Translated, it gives CASSEQGYEQFF.